Listed below are T cell receptor beta chains from one sample, sequenced in a study of T cells in pancreatic ductal adenocarcinoma. Data came from immunoSEQ multiplex PCR; TCRdb stores just in-frame clones and leaves some out. The sample has about 16,000 clones; more than 75% are singletons. Material for sequencing was PBMCs. All receptors come from a human donor with pancreatic ductal adenocarcinoma. CDR3s include the opening cysteine and the closing phenylalanine or tryptophan. Each record gives: J gene, V gene, D gene, clone size, CDR3 protein, CDR3 DNA. D genes are given only for firm matches. Clone size is stated in some rows and not others, as once, few, many or a class when expanded.

j_call: TRBJ2-5
v_call: TRBV10-3
d_call: .
clone_size: .
cdr3_aa: CAISDAAEKGLQETQYF
cdr3_nt: TGTGCCATCAGTGATGCGGCCGAGAAGGGCCTCCAAGAGACCCAGTACTTC

j_call: TRBJ2-7
v_call: TRBV29-1
d_call: TRBD1
clone_size: .
cdr3_aa: CSVEDAGTGRSYEQYF
cdr3_nt: TGCAGCGTTGAAGACGCCGGGACAGGCAGATCCTACGAGCAGTACTTC

j_call: TRBJ2-3
v_call: TRBV5-8
d_call: .
clone_size: .
cdr3_aa: CASSLVGGTGTDTQYF
cdr3_nt: TGTGCCAGCAGCTTGGTGGGGGGCACCGGTACAGATACGCAGTATTTT

j_call: TRBJ2-7
v_call: TRBV28
d_call: .
clone_size: .
cdr3_aa: CASSLYPGSYEQYF
cdr3_nt: TGTGCCAGCAGTTTATATCCGGGGTCCTACGAGCAGTACTTC

j_call: TRBJ2-3
v_call: TRBV9
d_call: TRBD2
clone_size: .
cdr3_aa: CASAPGGGSTDTQYF
cdr3_nt: TGTGCCAGCGCCCCCGGGGGGGGTAGCACAGATACGCAGTATTTT

j_call: TRBJ1-5
v_call: TRBV6-5
d_call: .
clone_size: once
cdr3_aa: CASSPDGYSNQPQHF
cdr3_nt: TGTGCCAGCAGTCCGGACGGATATAGCAATCAGCCCCAGCATTTT

j_call: TRBJ2-2
v_call: TRBV30
d_call: TRBD2
clone_size: few
cdr3_aa: CAWSGLAGGSYTGELFF
cdr3_nt: TGTGCCTGGTCGGGACTAGCGGGGGGGTCATACACCGGGGAGCTGTTTTTT

j_call: TRBJ2-3
v_call: TRBV4-3
d_call: TRBD1
clone_size: .
cdr3_aa: CASSQDGTATQYF
cdr3_nt: TGCGCCAGCAGCCAAGATGGGACAGCTACGCAGTATTTT

j_call: TRBJ2-5
v_call: TRBV5-4
d_call: .
clone_size: .
cdr3_aa: CASSRGRQETQYF
cdr3_nt: TGTGCCAGCAGCAGGGGGAGGCAAGAGACCCAGTACTTC

j_call: TRBJ2-2
v_call: TRBV19
d_call: TRBD2
clone_size: .
cdr3_aa: CASSTIQGTSGGLSWSGELFF
cdr3_nt: TGTGCCAGTAGTACAATCCAAGGGACTAGCGGGGGCCTGTCATGGTCCGGGGAGCTGTTTTTT

j_call: TRBJ1-1
v_call: TRBV10-3
d_call: .
clone_size: .
cdr3_aa: CAIRGTRGTANTEAFF
cdr3_nt: TGTGCCATCAGGGGGACTCGAGGGACTGCGAACACTGAAGCTTTCTTT

j_call: TRBJ1-1
v_call: TRBV5-4
d_call: .
clone_size: .
cdr3_aa: CASSLSLAPMNTEAFF
cdr3_nt: TGTGCCAGCAGCTTGTCGTTAGCGCCCATGAACACTGAAGCTTTCTTT

j_call: TRBJ2-1
v_call: TRBV5-1
d_call: TRBD2
clone_size: .
cdr3_aa: CASSSTQKPGGVDNEQFF
cdr3_nt: TGCGCCAGCAGCTCAACCCAGAAACCGGGGGGGGTAGACAATGAGCAGTTCTTC

j_call: TRBJ2-7
v_call: TRBV6-4
d_call: TRBD2
clone_size: .
cdr3_aa: CASSVFPGLAKDHEQYF
cdr3_nt: TGTGCCAGCAGTGTCTTCCCGGGACTAGCGAAGGACCACGAGCAGTACTTC

j_call: TRBJ2-3
v_call: TRBV7-9
d_call: TRBD2
clone_size: .
cdr3_aa: CASSPEYKGLAGETDTQYF
cdr3_nt: TGTGCCAGCAGCCCCGAGTATAAAGGACTAGCGGGAGAGACAGATACGCAGTATTTT

j_call: TRBJ2-7
v_call: TRBV4-3
d_call: TRBD1
clone_size: .
cdr3_aa: CASSQALGTGQPYEQYF
cdr3_nt: TGCGCCAGCAGCCAAGCCCTCGGGACAGGGCAGCCCTACGAGCAGTACTTC

j_call: TRBJ1-5
v_call: TRBV19
d_call: TRBD1
clone_size: .
cdr3_aa: CASHGTGGPMGQPQHF
cdr3_nt: TGTGCCAGCCATGGGACAGGGGGCCCGATGGGCCAGCCCCAGCATTTT

j_call: TRBJ2-1
v_call: TRBV5-6
d_call: TRBD2
clone_size: .
cdr3_aa: CASSLAKNRLAFYNEQFF
cdr3_nt: TGTGCCAGCAGCTTGGCCAAGAACCGACTAGCTTTCTACAATGAGCAGTTCTTC

j_call: TRBJ2-5
v_call: TRBV11-2
d_call: TRBD2
clone_size: .
cdr3_aa: CASSLDHGLVTETQYF
cdr3_nt: TGTGCCAGCAGCTTAGATCACGGACTAGTAACAGAGACCCAGTACTTC